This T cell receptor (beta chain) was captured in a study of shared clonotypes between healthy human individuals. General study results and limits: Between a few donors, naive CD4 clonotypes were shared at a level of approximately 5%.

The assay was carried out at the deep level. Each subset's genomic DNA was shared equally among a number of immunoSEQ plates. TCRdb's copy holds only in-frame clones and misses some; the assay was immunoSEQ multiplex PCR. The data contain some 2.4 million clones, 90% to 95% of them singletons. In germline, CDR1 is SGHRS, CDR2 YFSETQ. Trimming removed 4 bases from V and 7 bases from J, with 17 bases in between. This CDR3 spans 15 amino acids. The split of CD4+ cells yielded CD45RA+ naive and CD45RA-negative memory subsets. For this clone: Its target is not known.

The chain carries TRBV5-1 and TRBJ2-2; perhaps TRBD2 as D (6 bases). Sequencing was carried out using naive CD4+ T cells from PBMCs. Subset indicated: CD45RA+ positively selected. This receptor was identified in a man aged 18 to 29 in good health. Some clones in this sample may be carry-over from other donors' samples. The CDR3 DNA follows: TGCGCCAGCAGCCTAGGACTAATCGGTGTCGGGGAGCTGTTTTTT. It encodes CASSLGLIGVGELFF.